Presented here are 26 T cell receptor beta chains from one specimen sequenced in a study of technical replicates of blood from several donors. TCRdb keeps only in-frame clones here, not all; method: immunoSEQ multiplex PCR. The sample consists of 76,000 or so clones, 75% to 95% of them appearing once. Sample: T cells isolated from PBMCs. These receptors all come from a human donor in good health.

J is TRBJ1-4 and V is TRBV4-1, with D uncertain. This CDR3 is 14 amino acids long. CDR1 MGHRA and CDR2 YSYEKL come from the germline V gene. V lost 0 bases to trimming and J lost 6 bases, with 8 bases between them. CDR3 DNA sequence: TGCGCCAGCAGCCAAGATTCTACAGATGAAAAACTGTTTTTT. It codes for CASSQDSTDEKLFF.

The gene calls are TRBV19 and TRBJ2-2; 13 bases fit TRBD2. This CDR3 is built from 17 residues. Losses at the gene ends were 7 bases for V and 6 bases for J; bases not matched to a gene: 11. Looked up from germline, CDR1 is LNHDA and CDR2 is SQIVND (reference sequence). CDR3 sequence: CASTMRGTSGASGELFF. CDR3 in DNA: TGTGCCAGTACTATGAGGGGGACTAGCGGGGCCTCCGGGGAGCTGTTTTTT. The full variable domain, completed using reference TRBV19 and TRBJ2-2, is DGGITQSPKYLFRKEGQNVTLSCEQNLNHDAMYWYRQDPGQGLRLIYYSQIVNDFQKGDIAEGYSVSREKKESFPLTVTSAQKNPTAFYLCASTMRGTSGASGELFFGEGSRLTVL.

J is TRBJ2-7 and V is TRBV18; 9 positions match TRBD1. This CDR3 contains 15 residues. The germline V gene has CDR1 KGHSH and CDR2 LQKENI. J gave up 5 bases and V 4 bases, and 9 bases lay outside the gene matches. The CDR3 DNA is TGTGCCAGCTCACTTAACCGGGACAGGGTCAACGAGCAGTACTTC. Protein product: CASSLNRDRVNEQYF.

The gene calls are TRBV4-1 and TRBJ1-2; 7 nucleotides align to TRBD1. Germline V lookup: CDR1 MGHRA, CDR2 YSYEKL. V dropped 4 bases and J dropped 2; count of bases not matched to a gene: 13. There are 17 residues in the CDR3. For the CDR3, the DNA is TGCGCCAGCAGCCTCAAGGTAACAGGGGTTCCCAACTATGGCTACACCTTC. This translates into CASSLKVTGVPNYGYTF.

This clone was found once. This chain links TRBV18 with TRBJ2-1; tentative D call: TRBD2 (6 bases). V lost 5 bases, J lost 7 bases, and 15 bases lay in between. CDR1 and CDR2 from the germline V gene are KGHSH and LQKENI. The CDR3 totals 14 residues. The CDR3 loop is CASSTGVSRNEQFF. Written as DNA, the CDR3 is TGTGCCAGCTCAACGGGAGTCTCTAGGAATGAGCAGTTCTTC.

The CDR3 region has the DNA TGTGCCAGCAGTTATGACCGAGCGGGAGTCACAGATACGCAGTATTTT. Amino acids: CASSYDRAGVTDTQYF. J is TRBJ2-3 and V is TRBV6-5; 8 bases match TRBD2. The germline V gene has CDR1 MNHEY and CDR2 SVGAGI. The CDR3 runs 16 residues. The junction had 7 bases not matched to a gene; V was cut back by 3 bases and J by 2 bases.

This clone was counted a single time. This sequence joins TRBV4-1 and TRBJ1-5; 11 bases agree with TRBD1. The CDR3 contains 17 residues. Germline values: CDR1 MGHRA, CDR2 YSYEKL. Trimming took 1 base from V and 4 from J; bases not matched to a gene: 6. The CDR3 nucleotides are TGCGCCAGCAGCCAAGCAACCGGGACAGGGGGGAATCAGCCCCAGCATTTT. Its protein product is CASSQATGTGGNQPQHF.

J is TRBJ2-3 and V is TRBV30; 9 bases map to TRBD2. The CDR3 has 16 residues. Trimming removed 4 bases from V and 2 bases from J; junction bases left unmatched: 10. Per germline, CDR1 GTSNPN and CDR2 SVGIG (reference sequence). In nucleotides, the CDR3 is TGTGCCTGGAACGGGGGGCTAGCGGGAATCACAGATACGCAGTATTTT. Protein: CAWNGGLAGITDTQYF.

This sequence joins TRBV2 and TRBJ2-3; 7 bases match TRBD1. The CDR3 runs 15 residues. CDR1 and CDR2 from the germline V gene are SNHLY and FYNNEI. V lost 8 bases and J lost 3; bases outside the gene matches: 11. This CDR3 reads CASFLATGSTDTQYF. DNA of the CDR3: TGTGCCAGCTTCTTAGCGACAGGGTCGACAGATACGCAGTATTTT.

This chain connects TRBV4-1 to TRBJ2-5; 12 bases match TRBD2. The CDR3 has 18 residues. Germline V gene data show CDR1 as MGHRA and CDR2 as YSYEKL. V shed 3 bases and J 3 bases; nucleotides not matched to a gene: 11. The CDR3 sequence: CASSHRPSGRALEETQYF. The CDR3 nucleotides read TGCGCCAGCAGCCACAGACCTAGCGGGAGGGCCCTTGAAGAGACCCAGTACTTC.

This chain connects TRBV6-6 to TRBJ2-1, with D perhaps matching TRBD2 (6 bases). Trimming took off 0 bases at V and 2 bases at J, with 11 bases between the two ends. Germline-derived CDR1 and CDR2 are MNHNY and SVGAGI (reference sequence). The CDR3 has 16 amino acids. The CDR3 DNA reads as TGTGCCAGCAGTTACTCTCTAGCGCCCACCTACAATGAGCAGTTCTTC. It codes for CASSYSLAPTYNEQFF.

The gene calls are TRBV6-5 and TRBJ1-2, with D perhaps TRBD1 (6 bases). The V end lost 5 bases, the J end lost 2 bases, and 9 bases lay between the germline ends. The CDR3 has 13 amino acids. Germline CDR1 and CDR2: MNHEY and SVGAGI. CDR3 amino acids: CASSPDSNYGYTF. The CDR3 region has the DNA TGTGCCAGCAGTCCGGACAGCAACTATGGCTACACCTTC.

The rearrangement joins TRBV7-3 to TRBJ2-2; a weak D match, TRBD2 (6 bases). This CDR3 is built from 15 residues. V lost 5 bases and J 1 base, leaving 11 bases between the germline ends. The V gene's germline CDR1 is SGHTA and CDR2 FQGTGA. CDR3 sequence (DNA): TGTGCCAGCAGCCCGCTGGGGGGGAACACCGGGGAGCTGTTTTTT. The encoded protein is CASSPLGGNTGELFF.

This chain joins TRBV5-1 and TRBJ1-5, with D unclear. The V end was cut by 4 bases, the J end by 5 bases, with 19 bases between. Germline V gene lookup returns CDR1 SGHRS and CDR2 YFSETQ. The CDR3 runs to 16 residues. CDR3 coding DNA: TGCGCCAGCAGCACCGGGGAGGGCACGATTGATCAGCCCCAGCATTTT. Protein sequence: CASSTGEGTIDQPQHF. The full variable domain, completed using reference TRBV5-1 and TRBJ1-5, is KAGVTQTPRYLIKTRGQQVTLSCSPISGHRSVSWYQQTPGQGLQFLFEYFSETQRNKGNFPGRFSGRQFSNSRSEMNVSTLELGDSALYLCASSTGEGTIDQPQHFGDGTRLSIL.

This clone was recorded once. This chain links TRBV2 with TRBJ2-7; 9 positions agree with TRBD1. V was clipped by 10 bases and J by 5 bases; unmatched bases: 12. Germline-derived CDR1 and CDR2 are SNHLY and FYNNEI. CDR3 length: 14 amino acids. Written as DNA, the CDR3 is TGTGCCAACTCCCCGGACAGGGGAGGTGACGAGCAGTACTTC. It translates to CANSPDRGGDEQYF.

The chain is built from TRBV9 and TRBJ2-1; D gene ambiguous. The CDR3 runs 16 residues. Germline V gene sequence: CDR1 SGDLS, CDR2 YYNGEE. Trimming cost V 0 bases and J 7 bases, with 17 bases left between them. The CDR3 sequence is CASSVDFSVGPNEQFF. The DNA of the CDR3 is TGTGCCAGCAGCGTAGATTTTTCCGTTGGGCCAAATGAGCAGTTCTTC.

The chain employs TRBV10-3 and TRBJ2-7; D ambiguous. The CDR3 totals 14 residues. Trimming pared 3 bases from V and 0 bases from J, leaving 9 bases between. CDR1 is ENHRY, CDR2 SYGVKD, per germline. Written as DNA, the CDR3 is TGTGCCATCAGTGACGGTCTGAGCTCCTACGAGCAGTACTTC. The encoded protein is CAISDGLSSYEQYF.

CDR3 sequence reads: CASSVTGNTEAFF. DNA of the CDR3: TGTGCCAGCAGTGTAACGGGGAACACTGAAGCTTTCTTT. The chain links TRBV6-1 to TRBJ1-1; D gene unclear. Germline CDR1 reads MNHNS; CDR2 reads SASEGT. Trimming removed 4 bases from V and 1 base from J, with 7 bases in between. CDR3 size: 13 residues.

CDR3 bases: TGTGCCTGGCGGGAGAACAATGAGCAGTTCTTC. Its translation is CAWRENNEQFF. V usage is TRBV7-9 and J usage is TRBJ2-1, with 7 bases identical to TRBD2. V shed 11 bases, J shed 5 bases, and the junction held 3 bases outside the gene matches. Looked up from germline, CDR1 is SEHNR and CDR2 is FQNEAQ (reference sequence). The CDR3 spans 11 residues. The full variable domain, its missing parts supplied by reference TRBV7-9 and TRBJ2-1, is DTGVSQNPRHKITKRGQNVTFRCDPISEHNRLYWYRQTLGQGPEFLTYFQNEAQLEKSRLLSDRFSAERPKGSFSTLEIQRTEQGDSAMYLCAWRENNEQFFGPGTRLTVL.

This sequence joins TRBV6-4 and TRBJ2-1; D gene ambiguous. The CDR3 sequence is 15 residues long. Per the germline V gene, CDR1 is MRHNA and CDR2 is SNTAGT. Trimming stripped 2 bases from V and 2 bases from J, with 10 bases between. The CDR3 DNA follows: TGTGCCAGCAGTGACGACTCCTCCCCCTACAATGAGCAGTTCTTC. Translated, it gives CASSDDSSPYNEQFF.

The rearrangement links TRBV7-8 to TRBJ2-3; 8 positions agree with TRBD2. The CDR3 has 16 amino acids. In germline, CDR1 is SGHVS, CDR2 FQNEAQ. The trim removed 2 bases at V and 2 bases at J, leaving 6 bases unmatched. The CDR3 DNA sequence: TGTGCCAGCAGCTTATTGGCTAGCGGGCCCACAGATACGCAGTATTTT. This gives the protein CASSLLASGPTDTQYF.

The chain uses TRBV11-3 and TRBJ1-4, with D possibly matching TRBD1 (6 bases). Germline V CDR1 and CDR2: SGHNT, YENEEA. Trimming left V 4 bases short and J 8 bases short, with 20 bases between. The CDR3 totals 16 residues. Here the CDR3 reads CASSSPGGRGYEKLFF. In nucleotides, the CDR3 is TGTGCCAGCAGCTCCCCCGGCGGCAGGGGTTACGAAAAACTGTTTTTT.

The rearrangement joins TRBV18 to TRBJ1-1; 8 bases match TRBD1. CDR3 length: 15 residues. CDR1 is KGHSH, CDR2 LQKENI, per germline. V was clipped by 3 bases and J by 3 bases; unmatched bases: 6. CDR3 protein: CASSPQGAWDTEAFF. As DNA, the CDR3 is TGTGCCAGCTCACCGCAGGGGGCTTGGGACACTGAAGCTTTCTTT.

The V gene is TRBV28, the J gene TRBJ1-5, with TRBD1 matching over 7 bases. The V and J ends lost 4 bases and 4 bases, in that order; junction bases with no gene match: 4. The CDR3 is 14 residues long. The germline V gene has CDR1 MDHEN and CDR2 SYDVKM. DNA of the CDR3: TGTGCCAGCAGTTCAGACAGGGCAAATCAGCCCCAGCATTTT. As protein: CASSSDRANQPQHF.

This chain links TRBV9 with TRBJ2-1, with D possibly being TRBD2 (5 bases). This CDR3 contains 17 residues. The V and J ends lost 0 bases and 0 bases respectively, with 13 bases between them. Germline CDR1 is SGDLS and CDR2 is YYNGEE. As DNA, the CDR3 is TGTGCCAGCAGCGTAGATGAGGACTCGAGCTCCTACAATGAGCAGTTCTTC. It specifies CASSVDEDSSSYNEQFF.

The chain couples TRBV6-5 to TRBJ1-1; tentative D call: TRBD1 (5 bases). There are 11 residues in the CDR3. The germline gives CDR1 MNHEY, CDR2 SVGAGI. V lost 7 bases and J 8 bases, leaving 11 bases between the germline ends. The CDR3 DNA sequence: TGTGCCAGCATCTCAGGGATCGAAGCTTTCTTT. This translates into CASISGIEAFF.